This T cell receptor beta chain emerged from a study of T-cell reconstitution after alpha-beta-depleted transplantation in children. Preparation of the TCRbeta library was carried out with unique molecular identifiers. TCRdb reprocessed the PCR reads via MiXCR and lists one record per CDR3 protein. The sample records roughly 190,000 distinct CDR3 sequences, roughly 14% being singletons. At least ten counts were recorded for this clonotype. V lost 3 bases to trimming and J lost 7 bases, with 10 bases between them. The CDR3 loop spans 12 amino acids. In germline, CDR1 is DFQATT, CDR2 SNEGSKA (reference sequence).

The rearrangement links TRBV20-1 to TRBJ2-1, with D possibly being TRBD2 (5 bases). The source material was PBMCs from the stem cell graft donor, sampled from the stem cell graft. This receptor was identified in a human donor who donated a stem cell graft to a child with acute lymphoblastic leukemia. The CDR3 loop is CSARKRGNEQFF. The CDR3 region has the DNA TGCAGTGCTAGGAAACGCGGGAATGAGCAGTTCTTC.